This TCR beta chain came from a study of CXCR3-negative and CXCR3-positive naive CD8 T cells. Study results and limitations: Compared with CXCR3-negative naive cells, CXCR3-positive naive cells showed more hydrophobic TRB CDR3s.

The authors made the TRB cDNA libraries by 5' RACE using UMI labels. TCRdb re-called the 5' RACE reads; one entry per CDR3 protein, DNA not given. In total, the table holds 120,000 to 150,000 distinct CDR3 sequences. Germline V gene sequence: CDR1 SGDLS, CDR2 YYNGEE. The CDR3 sequence is 14 residues long. As for this clonotype: Its antigen remains unidentified.

Cells classed as naive CD8+ T cells were CD45RO-CCR7+CD27+CD95-. This chain uses TRBV9 with TRBJ2-7; TCRdb selects TRBD1, and the lack of DNA leaves this call unchecked. The source material was naive CXCR3+ CD8+ T cells from blood. Subset noted: CD45RO-CCR7+CD27+CD95- naive CD8+ T cells expressing CXCR3 (TNR3+). This TCR was sampled from a human donor in good health. Some clones in this sample may be carry-over from other donors' samples. The CDR3 loop reads CASSEGTGLYEQYF.